The TCR beta chain under discussion was sequenced for a study of high-grade serous ovarian cancer treatment subgroups. The tumor samples were collected prior to definitive surgery or chemotherapy. Some clones are missing from TCRdb's copy, which holds only in-frame ones; the method was immunoSEQ multiplex PCR. Of about 16,000 clones listed, approximately 76% are singletons. The trim removed 4 bases at V and 13 bases at J, leaving 9 bases unmatched. Germline CDR1 and CDR2: SGHDN and FVKESK. The CDR3 runs 12 residues. The table lists this clone with a few counts. The material sequenced was tumor tissue. The receptor was derived from a human donor with high-grade serous ovarian cancer. The V and J genes are TRBV14 and TRBJ1-2, with 7 bases matching TRBD1. Written as DNA, the CDR3 is TGTGCCAGCAGCCCGGACAGGTGGGCTACCACCTTC. This gives the protein CASSPDRWATTF.